Presented here are 20 T cell receptor beta chains from one specimen sequenced in a study of T cells after yellow fever vaccination. TCRdb re-analysed the 5' RACE reads in MiXCR, keeping a single row per CDR3 protein. The table lists some 99,000 distinct CDR3 sequences, 5.8% of them singletons. The sample consisted of CD8+ T cells sorted from PBMCs, taken 10 days after the yellow fever booster vaccination. Source of these receptors: a man between 18 and 35 years old who received the YFV17D yellow fever vaccine.

The CDR3 spells CASSHVQAGGPGETQYF. CDR3 sequence (DNA): TGTGCCAGCAGCCACGTACAGGCGGGGGGGCCGGGAGAGACCCAGTACTTC. The chain joins TRBV4-2 to TRBJ2-5; 9 bases fit TRBD2. The CDR3 totals 17 residues. V lost 3 bases, J lost 4 bases, and 12 bases stayed unmatched. Germline CDR1 and CDR2: LGHNA and YNFKEQ.

This clonotype has more than one count but fewer than ten. V usage is TRBV4-1 and J usage is TRBJ2-7, with 10 positions matching TRBD1. V gave up 1 base and J gave up 6 bases; unmatched junction bases: 9. Germline V gene data show CDR1 as MGHRA and CDR2 as YSYEKL. This CDR3 has 16 residues. CDR3 DNA sequence: TGCGCCAGCAGCCAAGTCTGGGGACAGGGGACGGGCGAGCAGTACTTC. Its protein is CASSQVWGQGTGEQYF.

This clonotype was recorded many times. The rearrangement joins TRBV7-3 to TRBJ2-1; 10 nucleotides agree with TRBD1. This CDR3 has 14 amino acids. Germline loops: CDR1 SGHTA, CDR2 FQGTGA. Trimming took 6 bases from V and 5 from J; bases not matched to a gene: 4. CDR3 sequence (DNA): TGTGCCAGCAGTACGGGACAGGGGAACAATGAGCAGTTCTTC. This translates into CASSTGQGNNEQFF.

The chain couples TRBV4-3 to TRBJ1-5, with a possible D match to TRBD1 (6 bases). The CDR3 is 15 residues long. Trimming left V 0 bases short and J 11 bases short, with 17 bases between. Germline V gene sequence: CDR1 LGHNA, CDR2 YSLEER. DNA of the CDR3: TGCGCCAGCAGCCAAGATCGGATCCCCCCAGGGGCCCAGCATTTT. It is translated as CASSQDRIPPGAQHF.

This clonotype was seen repeatedly, ten times or more. The chain joins TRBV7-9 to TRBJ2-3; 11 positions agree with TRBD1. The CDR3 sequence is 17 residues long. CDR1 is SEHNR and CDR2 is FQNEAQ in the germline V gene (reference sequence). With V trimmed by 1 base and J by 3 bases, 6 bases remained unmatched. CDR3 bases: TGTGCCAGCAGCTTAGGGACAGGGGGCGCTGGAACAGATACGCAGTATTTT. Protein product: CASSLGTGGAGTDTQYF.

This clonotype was seen at least ten times. The rearrangement links TRBV7-2 to TRBJ2-1; the D is unclear. The V and J ends lost 1 base and 9 bases respectively, with 10 bases between them. This CDR3 has 13 amino acids. Germline values: CDR1 SGHTA, CDR2 FQGNSA. CDR3 nucleotide sequence: TGTGCCAGCAGCTTAGATCTCGGCGGTGAGCAGTTCTTC. It translates to CASSLDLGGEQFF.

This chain uses TRBV11-2 with TRBJ1-5; D not resolved. V lost 0 bases, J lost 4 bases, and 7 bases lay in between. The germline V gene has CDR1 SGHAT and CDR2 FQNNGV. The CDR3 runs to 14 residues. This CDR3 is CASSLEGWNQPQHF. The CDR3 DNA reads as TGTGCCAGCAGCTTAGAAGGCTGGAATCAGCCCCAGCATTTT.

V and J are TRBV7-2 and TRBJ2-2; 9 nucleotides align to TRBD1. Trimming cost V 2 bases and J 5 bases; bases outside gene matches: 6. There are 16 residues in the CDR3. CDR1 and CDR2 from the germline V gene are SGHTA and FQGNSA. The CDR3 nucleotides are TGTGCCAGCAGCTTACAAACAGGGGGCATTACCGGGGAGCTGTTTTTT. This codes for CASSLQTGGITGELFF.

This chain uses TRBV5-1 with TRBJ1-1, with a weak D call TRBD1 (5 bases). The CDR3 is 15 residues long. Trimming stripped 2 bases from V and 3 bases from J, with 14 bases between. CDR1 is SGHRS and CDR2 is YFSETQ in the germline V gene. In DNA, the CDR3 is TGCGCCAGCAGCTTAGGCGGGGCGCGGGACACTGAAGCTTTCTTT. It codes for CASSLGGARDTEAFF.

The chain uses TRBV5-1 and TRBJ2-1, with D unclear. Looked up from germline, CDR1 is SGHRS and CDR2 is YFSETQ. The CDR3 extends over 14 amino acids. The V end lost 3 bases, the J end lost 8 bases, and 15 bases lay between the germline ends. CDR3 sequence: CASSYRHRVDEQFF. DNA for the CDR3: TGCGCCAGCAGCTACCGACACCGGGTCGATGAGCAGTTCTTC. The full variable domain, in which reference TRBV5-1 and TRBJ2-1 provide the parts outside the CDR3, is KAGVTQTPRYLIKTRGQQVTLSCSPISGHRSVSWYQQTPGQGLQFLFEYFSETQRNKGNFPGRFSGRQFSNSRSEMNVSTLELGDSALYLCASSYRHRVDEQFFGPGTRLTVL.

This clonotype was recorded a few times. The chain recombines TRBV7-6 with TRBJ2-3, with D uncertain. This CDR3 is 15 amino acids long. V was shortened by 1 base and J by 2 bases, with 10 bases between the two germline ends. CDR1 is SGHVS and CDR2 is FNYEAQ in the germline V gene. The CDR3 loop reads CASSLEGVLTDTQYF. The CDR3, as DNA: TGTGCCAGCAGCTTAGAGGGCGTTCTCACAGATACGCAGTATTTT.

The sample holds many counts of this clonotype. The CDR3 region has the DNA TGTGCCAGTACCTTGTCCGTAAACTATGGCTACACCTTC. It is translated as CASTLSVNYGYTF. This chain uses TRBV19 with TRBJ1-2; the D is unclear. The CDR3 covers 13 residues. Germline loops: CDR1 LNHDA, CDR2 SQIVND (reference sequence). Between the trimmed V and J ends, which lost 7 bases and 2 bases, there was a span of 11 bases. Looking up the rest from reference TRBV19 and TRBJ1-2 gives the full variable domain: DGGITQSPKYLFRKEGQNVTLSCEQNLNHDAMYWYRQDPGQGLRLIYYSQIVNDFQKGDIAEGYSVSREKKESFPLTVTSAQKNPTAFYLCASTLSVNYGYTFGSGTRLTVV.

This clonotype turned up a few times. The CDR3 nucleotides are TGTGCCAGCAGCCCGACAGGGGATCAGCCCCAGCATTTT. This codes for CASSPTGDQPQHF. The V and J genes are TRBV12-3 or TRBV12-4 and TRBJ1-5; TRBD1 aligns across 8 bases. CDR3 size: 13 residues. V shed 6 bases, J shed 5 bases, and the junction held 3 bases outside the gene matches.

A few counts support this clonotype. The V and J genes are TRBV6-5 and TRBJ1-1; the D gene is possibly TRBD1 (5 bases). The CDR3 sequence is 14 residues long. CDR1 is MNHEY and CDR2 is SVGAGI in the germline V gene. The V gene lost 7 bases and the J gene lost 4 bases, with 16 bases spanning the gap. CDR3 loop: CASTTLRGGTEAFF. The CDR3, as DNA: TGTGCCAGCACTACGCTCCGGGGCGGCACTGAAGCTTTCTTT.

The chain is built from TRBV20-1 and TRBJ2-7, with 7 bases lining up with TRBD2. CDR1 and CDR2 from the germline V gene are DFQATT and SNEGSKA (reference sequence). The junction had 6 bases not matched to a gene; V was cut back by 0 bases and J by 4 bases. This CDR3 comprises 14 residues. The CDR3 sequence: CSARDGRAGYEQYF. The CDR3 DNA is TGCAGTGCTAGAGATGGGAGGGCGGGTTACGAGCAGTACTTC.

This clonotype has a handful of counts. The V gene is TRBV7-2, the J gene TRBJ1-4, with D unclear. CDR1 and CDR2 from the germline V gene are SGHTA and FQGNSA. This CDR3 contains 15 residues. Trimming shortened V by 4 bases and J by 6 bases, and 15 bases separated the two germline ends. The CDR3 protein is CASSSLRSADEKLFF. CDR3 nucleotides: TGTGCCAGCAGCTCCCTTAGGTCGGCCGATGAAAAACTGTTTTTT.

V gene TRBV4-3 combines with J gene TRBJ2-1, with D possibly matching TRBD2 (6 bases). The CDR3 is 13 amino acids. Per germline, CDR1 LGHNA and CDR2 YSLEER. The V gene lost 1 base and the J gene lost 8 bases, with 9 bases spanning the gap. The CDR3 spells CASSQVPGDEQFF. The CDR3 coding sequence is TGCGCCAGCAGCCAAGTCCCGGGGGATGAGCAGTTCTTC.

This chain connects TRBV4-2 to TRBJ2-1; D call uncertain. Germline CDR1 reads LGHNA; CDR2 reads YNFKEQ. There are 14 residues in the CDR3. With 2 bases removed from V and 3 bases from J, the gap between germline ends came to 8 bases. The CDR3 bases are TGTGCCAGCAGCCAATCTGCCGACTACAATGAGCAGTTCTTC. Residues: CASSQSADYNEQFF.

The V call is TRBV5-1, the J call TRBJ1-2, with D maybe TRBD1 (5 bases). With 4 bases removed from V and 4 bases from J, the gap between germline ends came to 23 bases. Germline V gene lookup returns CDR1 SGHRS and CDR2 YFSETQ. The CDR3 consists of 17 residues. This CDR3 reads CASSPTGTEGRAYGYTF. As DNA, the CDR3 is TGCGCCAGCAGCCCAACTGGAACAGAGGGGCGAGCCTATGGCTACACCTTC.

The chain has TRBV5-4 and TRBJ2-7; either TRBD1 or TRBD2 may fit D (5 bases each). This CDR3 is 14 amino acids long. CDR1 SGHNT and CDR2 YYREEE come from the germline V gene (reference sequence). The ends were cut back, 5 bases at V and 2 bases at J, with 14 bases in the middle. CDR3 in DNA: TGTGCCAGCAGGGGGCCGGGGCCAACCTACGAGCAGTACTTC. Translation: CASRGPGPTYEQYF.